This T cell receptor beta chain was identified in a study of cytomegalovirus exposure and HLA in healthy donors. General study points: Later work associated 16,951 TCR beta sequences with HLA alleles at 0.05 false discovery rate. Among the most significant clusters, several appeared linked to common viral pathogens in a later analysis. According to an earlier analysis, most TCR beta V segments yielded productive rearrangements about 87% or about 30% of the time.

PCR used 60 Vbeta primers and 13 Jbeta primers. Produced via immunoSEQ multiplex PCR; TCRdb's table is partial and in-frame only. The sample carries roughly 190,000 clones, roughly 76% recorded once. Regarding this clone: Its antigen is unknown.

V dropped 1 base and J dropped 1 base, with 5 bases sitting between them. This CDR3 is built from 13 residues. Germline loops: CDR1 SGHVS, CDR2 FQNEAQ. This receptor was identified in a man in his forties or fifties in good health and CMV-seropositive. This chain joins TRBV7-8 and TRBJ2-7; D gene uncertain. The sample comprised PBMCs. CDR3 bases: TGTGCCAGCAGCTTAGGACTGTCCTACGAGCAGTACTTC. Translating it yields CASSLGLSYEQYF.